This T cell receptor beta chain was found in a study of STAT5B mutations in CD4+ large granular lymphocyte leukemia. Study-level points and caveats: Patient CD4-sorted repertoires stayed more clonal than healthy ones after leukemic-clone removal. Compared with healthy controls (2/35), patient top clones favored TRBV06 (8/27).

Buffy coats from healthy blood donors served as controls. The germline V and J ends were trimmed by 4 bases and 7 bases, with 11 bases remaining between them. The CDR3 is 12 residues long. The germline V gene has CDR1 MDHEN and CDR2 SYDVKM. This was a survey-level run. Using immunoSEQ multiplex PCR, the repertoire was profiled, and TCRdb retains in-frame clones only, with some absent. This sample carries about 32,000 clones, around 70% of them seen once, and the ten largest clones take about 0.45%. Of note for this clone: Its antigen is undetermined.

Sequenced: CD4+ T cells from blood buffy coats. The receptor comes from a human donor in good health. V gene TRBV28 combines with J gene TRBJ2-7; D remains ambiguous. The CDR3 sequence: CASSWRLGEQYF. CDR3 bases: TGTGCCAGCAGTTGGCGGCTAGGGGAGCAGTACTTC.